This T cell receptor (beta chain) is drawn from a study of T cells in Graves' hyperthyroidism and ophthalmopathy. Study-wide context: Peripheral blood was collected at initial diagnosis, before any treatment.

The CDR3 regions of TCR beta were amplified from RNA transcripts. HTBI primers were the set used in a first-round RT-PCR of the TCR CDR3. One entry per CDR3 protein, called by TCRdb with MiXCR from the multiplex PCR reads. The repertoire includes 350,000 to 450,000 distinct CDR3 sequences, 11% to 15% of them detected once, and 25% to 30% sits in the top ten. The germline V gene has CDR1 SGHDN and CDR2 FVKESK. CDR3 length: 15 residues. V dropped 1 base and J dropped 3 bases, with 12 bases sitting between them. Lactation, pregnancy, other autoimmune disease or uncontrolled infection excluded patients. Diagnoses were established using clinical symptoms, serum thyroxine and TRAb, thyroid ultrasound and orbital computed tomography. This clonotype was found once.

The clonotype was recovered from a middle-aged man with Graves' ophthalmopathy. The V gene is TRBV14, the J gene TRBJ2-5; possibly TRBD2 for D (5 bases). Material for sequencing was blood. The CDR3 coding sequence is TGTGCCAGCAGCCAAGGATTAGCGAGTAAAGAGACCCAGTACTTC. Protein: CASSQGLASKETQYF.